Shown below are 4 T cell receptor beta chains from a single sample sequenced in a study of T cell repertoires in cytomegalovirus infection. For these TCRs, the target antigens are not known. TCRdb ran MiXCR on the reads and lists one entry per CDR3 protein. This sample has 830,000 or so distinct CDR3 sequences; over 25% occur once, and the top ten carry roughly an eighth. The material sequenced was cultured CD8+ T cells from PBMCs, taken from culture after CMV antigen stimulation. These receptors came from a human donor in good health (CMV status not recorded). Some clones in this sample may be carry-over from other donors' samples.

The DNA of the CDR3 is TGTGCCAGCAGCCAAGATGTGCTGGAGCTAGCGGGGGGCAACAATGAGCAGTTCTTC. Translation: CASSQDVLELAGGNNEQFF. The chain links TRBV14 to TRBJ2-1; TRBD2 matches at 11 bases. The CDR3 contains 19 residues. Germline V CDR1 and CDR2: SGHDN, FVKESK. J lost 5 bases, V lost 0 bases, and 12 bases had no gene match.

The chain employs TRBV19 and TRBJ1-2, with D perhaps TRBD1 (5 bases). V was pared by 6 bases and J by 4 bases, with 15 bases between. Germline CDR1 reads LNHDA; CDR2 reads SQIVND (reference sequence). The CDR3 loop spans 14 amino acids. The DNA for the CDR3 is TGTGCCAGTAGCCCGCAGGGAGCCAGCTATGGCTACACCTTC. This encodes CASSPQGASYGYTF.

Only a few counts were recorded for this clonotype. The CDR3 DNA reads as TGTGCCAGCAGCTTAGGGCCAGGGGACATTCTCTATGGCTACACCTTC. Encoded protein: CASSLGPGDILYGYTF. The rearrangement uses TRBV7-2 and TRBJ1-2, with D possibly matching TRBD1 (6 bases). The length of the CDR3 is 16 residues. Trimming stripped 1 base from V and 4 bases from J, with 16 bases between. From germline, CDR1 is SGHTA and CDR2 FQGNSA.

The chain recombines TRBV28 with TRBJ2-2; 9 nucleotides match TRBD1. The germline CDR1 and CDR2 sequences are MDHEN and SYDVKM. Trimming took 3 bases from V and 1 from J; bases not matched to a gene: 6. The CDR3 is 17 residues long. In nucleotides, the CDR3 is TGTGCCAGCAGTTTTGAAGGGACAGGGATGAACACCGGGGAGCTGTTTTTT. It translates to CASSFEGTGMNTGELFF.